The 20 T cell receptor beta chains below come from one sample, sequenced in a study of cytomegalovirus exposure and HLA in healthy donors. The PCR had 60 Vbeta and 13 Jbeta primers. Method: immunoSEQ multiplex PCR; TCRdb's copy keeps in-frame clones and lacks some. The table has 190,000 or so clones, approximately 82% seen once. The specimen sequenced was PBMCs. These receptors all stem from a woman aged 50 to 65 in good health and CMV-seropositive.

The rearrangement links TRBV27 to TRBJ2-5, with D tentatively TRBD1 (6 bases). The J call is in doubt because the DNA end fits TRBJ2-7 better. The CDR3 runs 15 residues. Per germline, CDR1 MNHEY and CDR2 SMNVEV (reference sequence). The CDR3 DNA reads TGTGCCAGCAGTTTATCGTTGAGGGGGACCTACGAGCAGTACTTC. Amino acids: CASSLSLRGTYEQYF.

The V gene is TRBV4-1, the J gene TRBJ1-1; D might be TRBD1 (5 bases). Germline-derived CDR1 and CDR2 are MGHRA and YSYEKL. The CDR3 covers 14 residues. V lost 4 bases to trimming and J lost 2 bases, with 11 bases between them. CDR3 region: CASSPQGGNTEAFF. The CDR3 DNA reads TGCGCCAGCAGCCCCCAGGGAGGAAACACTGAAGCTTTCTTT.

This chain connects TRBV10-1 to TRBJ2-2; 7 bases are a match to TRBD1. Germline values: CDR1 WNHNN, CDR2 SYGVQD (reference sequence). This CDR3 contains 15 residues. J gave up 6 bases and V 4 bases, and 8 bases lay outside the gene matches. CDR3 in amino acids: CASSAQVGTAGELFF. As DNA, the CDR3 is TGCGCCAGCAGTGCACAGGTTGGGACAGCCGGGGAGCTGTTTTTT.

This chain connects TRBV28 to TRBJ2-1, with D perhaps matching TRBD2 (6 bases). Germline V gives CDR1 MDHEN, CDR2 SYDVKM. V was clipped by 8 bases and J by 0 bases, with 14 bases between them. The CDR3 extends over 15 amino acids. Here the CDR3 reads CASSGGIHSYNEQFF. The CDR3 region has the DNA TGTGCCAGCTCGGGCGGGATCCACTCCTACAATGAGCAGTTCTTC. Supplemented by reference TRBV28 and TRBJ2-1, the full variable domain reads DVKVTQSSRYLVKRTGEKVFLECVQDMDHENMFWYRQDPGLGLRLIYFSYDVKMKEKGDIPEGYSVSREKKERFSLILESASTNQTSMYLCASSGGIHSYNEQFFGPGTRLTVL.

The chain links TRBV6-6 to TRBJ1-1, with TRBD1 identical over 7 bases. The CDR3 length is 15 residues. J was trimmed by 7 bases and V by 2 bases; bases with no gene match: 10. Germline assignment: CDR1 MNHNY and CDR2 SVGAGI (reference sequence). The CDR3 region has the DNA TGTGCCAGCAGTTACAGGGGGCCGGAGCCTAGTGAAGCTTTCTTT. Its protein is CASSYRGPEPSEAFF.

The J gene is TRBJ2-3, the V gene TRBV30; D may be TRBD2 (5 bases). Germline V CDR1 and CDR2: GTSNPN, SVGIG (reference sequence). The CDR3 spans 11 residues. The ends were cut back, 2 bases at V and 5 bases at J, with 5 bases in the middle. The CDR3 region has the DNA TGTGCCTGGAGTCGGGGAGATACGCAGTATTTT. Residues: CAWSRGDTQYF.

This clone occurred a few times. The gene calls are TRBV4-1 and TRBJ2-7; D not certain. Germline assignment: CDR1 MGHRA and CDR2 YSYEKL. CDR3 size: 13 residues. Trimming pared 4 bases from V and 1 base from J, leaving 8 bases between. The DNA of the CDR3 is TGCGCCAGCAGCCTCCGGTTGTCCTACGAGCAGTACTTC. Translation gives CASSLRLSYEQYF.

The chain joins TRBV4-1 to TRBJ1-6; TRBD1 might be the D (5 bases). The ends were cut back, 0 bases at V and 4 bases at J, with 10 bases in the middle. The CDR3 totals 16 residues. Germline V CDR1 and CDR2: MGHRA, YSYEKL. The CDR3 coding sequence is TGCGCCAGCAGCCAAGAAGGGCAGGGATATAATTCACCCCTCCACTTT. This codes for CASSQEGQGYNSPLHF.

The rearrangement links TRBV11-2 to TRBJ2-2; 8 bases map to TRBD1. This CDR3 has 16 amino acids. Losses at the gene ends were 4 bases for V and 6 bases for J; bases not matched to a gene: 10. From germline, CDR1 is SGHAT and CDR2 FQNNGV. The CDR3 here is CASSWGGQGRAGELFF. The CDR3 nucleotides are TGTGCCAGCAGCTGGGGAGGACAGGGAAGGGCCGGGGAGCTGTTTTTT.

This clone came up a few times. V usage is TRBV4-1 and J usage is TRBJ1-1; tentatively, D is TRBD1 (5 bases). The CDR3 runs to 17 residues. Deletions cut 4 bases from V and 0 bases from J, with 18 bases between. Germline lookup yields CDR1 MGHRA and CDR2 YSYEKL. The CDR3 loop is CASSPPDRPSMNTEAFF. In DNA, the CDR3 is TGCGCCAGCAGCCCACCTGACAGACCGTCAATGAACACTGAAGCTTTCTTT.

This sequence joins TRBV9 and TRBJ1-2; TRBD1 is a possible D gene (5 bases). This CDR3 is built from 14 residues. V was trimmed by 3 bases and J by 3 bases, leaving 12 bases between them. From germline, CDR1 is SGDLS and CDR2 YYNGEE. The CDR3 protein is CASSASGTHYGYTF. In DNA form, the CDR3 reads TGTGCCAGCAGCGCATCCGGGACTCACTATGGCTACACCTTC.

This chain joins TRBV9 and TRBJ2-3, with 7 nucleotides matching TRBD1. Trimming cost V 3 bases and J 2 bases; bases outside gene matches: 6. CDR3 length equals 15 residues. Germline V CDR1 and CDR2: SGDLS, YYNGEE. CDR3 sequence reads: CASSAQGSVTDTQYF. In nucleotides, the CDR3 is TGTGCCAGCAGCGCACAGGGGTCCGTCACAGATACGCAGTATTTT.

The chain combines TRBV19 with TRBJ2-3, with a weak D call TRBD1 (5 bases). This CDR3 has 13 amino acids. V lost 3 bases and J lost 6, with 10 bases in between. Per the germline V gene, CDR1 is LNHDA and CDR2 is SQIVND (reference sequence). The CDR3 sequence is CASSIQGSDTQYF. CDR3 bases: TGTGCCAGTAGTATCCAGGGCTCGGATACGCAGTATTTT.

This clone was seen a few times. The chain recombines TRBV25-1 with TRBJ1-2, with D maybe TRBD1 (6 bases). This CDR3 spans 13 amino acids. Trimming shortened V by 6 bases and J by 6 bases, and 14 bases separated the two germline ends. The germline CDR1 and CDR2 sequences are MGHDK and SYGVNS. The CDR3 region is CASRDRGADGYTF. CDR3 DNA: TGTGCCAGCAGGGACCGGGGGGCTGATGGCTACACCTTC.

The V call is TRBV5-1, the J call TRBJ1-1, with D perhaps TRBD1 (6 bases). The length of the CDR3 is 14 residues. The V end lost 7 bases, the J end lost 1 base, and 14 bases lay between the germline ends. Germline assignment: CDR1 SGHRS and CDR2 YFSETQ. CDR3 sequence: CASGQQISNTEAFF. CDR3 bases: TGCGCCAGCGGACAGCAAATATCGAACACTGAAGCTTTCTTT.

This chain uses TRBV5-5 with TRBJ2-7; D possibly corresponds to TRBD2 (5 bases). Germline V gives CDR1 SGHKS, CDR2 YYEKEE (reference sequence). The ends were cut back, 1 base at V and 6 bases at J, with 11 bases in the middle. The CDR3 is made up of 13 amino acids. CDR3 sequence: CASSLRGSGEQYF. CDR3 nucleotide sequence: TGTGCCAGCAGCTTGCGAGGGTCTGGCGAGCAGTACTTC.

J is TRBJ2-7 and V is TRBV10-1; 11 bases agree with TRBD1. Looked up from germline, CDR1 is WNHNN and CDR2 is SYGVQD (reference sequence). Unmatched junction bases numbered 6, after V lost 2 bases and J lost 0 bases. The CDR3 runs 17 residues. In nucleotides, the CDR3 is TGCGCCAGCAGTGAGGCGGGGACAGGGGGATTCTCCTACGAGCAGTACTTC. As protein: CASSEAGTGGFSYEQYF.

CDR3 sequence (DNA): TGTGCCAGCTCACCACGACAGGGGGTAGACACTGAAGCTTTCTTT. It translates to CASSPRQGVDTEAFF. V is TRBV18 and J is TRBJ1-1; 9 bases match TRBD1. Germline trimming cut 1 base from V and 3 bases from J; bases unmatched to any gene: 3. This CDR3 spans 15 amino acids. Germline V gene lookup returns CDR1 KGHSH and CDR2 LQKENI.

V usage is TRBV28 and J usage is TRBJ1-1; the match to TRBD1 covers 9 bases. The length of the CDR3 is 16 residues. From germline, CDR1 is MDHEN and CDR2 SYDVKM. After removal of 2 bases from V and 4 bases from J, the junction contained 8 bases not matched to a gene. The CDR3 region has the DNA TGTGCCAGCAGTTTAGCCGGACAGGGGAGTGGCACTGAAGCTTTCTTT. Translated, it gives CASSLAGQGSGTEAFF.

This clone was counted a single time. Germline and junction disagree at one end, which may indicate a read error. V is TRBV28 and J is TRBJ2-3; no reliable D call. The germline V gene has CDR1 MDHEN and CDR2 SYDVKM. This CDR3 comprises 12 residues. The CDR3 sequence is CASSDPSRREDF. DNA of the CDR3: TGTGCCAGCAGCGACCCATCGCGAAGAGAGGATTTT.